The 5 T cell receptor beta chains listed next were all sequenced from one sample in a study of PD-L1 blockade in urothelial cancer (dated by TCRdb to between 2016 and 2019). What the time point label conveys for this sample: pretreatment peripheral blood. The method behind the library was the immunoSEQ multiplex PCR assay. TCRdb took over this immuneACCESS table, retaining in-frame rearrangements with V and J assigned. Such tables are incomplete; in checked studies, under half of the missing clones stem from an unresolved V gene, and the remainder is unexplained. The sample table contains tens of thousands of clones; only one count was recorded for around 80% of them. Of the sample, approximately 4.3% falls within the top ten clones. The source material was PBMCs, sampled around atezolizumab (anti-PD-L1) treatment. The source of these receptors is a man between 70 and 80 years old with urothelial cancer.

This clone was observed a handful of times. The chain couples TRBV19 to TRBJ2-6; TRBD2 aligns across 10 bases. CDR1 is LNHDA, CDR2 SQIVND, per germline (reference sequence). The length of the CDR3 is 17 residues. The V gene end was trimmed by 5 bases and the J gene end by 3 bases; junction bases not matched to a gene: 7. CDR3 nucleotide sequence: TGTGCCAGTAGTCGGCTAGCGGGAGTGGGTGGGGCCAACGTCCTGACTTTC. Translated: CASSRLAGVGGANVLTF.

The chain is built from TRBV14 and TRBJ2-5; 9 bases align to TRBD1. Germline V gene lookup returns CDR1 SGHDN and CDR2 FVKESK. After removal of 4 bases from V and 5 bases from J, the junction contained 8 bases not matched to a gene. CDR3 length equals 15 residues. Here the CDR3 reads CASSLRTGVGETQYF. CDR3 in DNA: TGTGCCAGCAGCCTTCGGACAGGGGTAGGGGAGACCCAGTACTTC. Complete variable domain (other parts from reference TRBV14 and TRBJ2-5): EAGVTQFPSHSVIEKGQTVTLRCDPISGHDNLYWYRRVMGKEIKFLLHFVKESKQDESGMPNNRFLAERTGGTYSTLKVQPAELEDSGVYFCASSLRTGVGETQYFGPGTRLLVL.

The V gene is TRBV5-1, the J gene TRBJ2-3; 8 positions agree with TRBD2. This CDR3 is 14 amino acids long. Trimming cost V 0 bases and J 6 bases; bases outside gene matches: 3. Per the germline V gene, CDR1 is SGHRS and CDR2 is YFSETQ. CDR3 sequence: CASSLAGRGDTQYF. Written as DNA, the CDR3 is TGCGCCAGCAGCTTGGCCGGGAGGGGCGATACGCAGTATTTT.

The V and J genes are TRBV5-1 and TRBJ2-7, with D tentatively TRBD1 (5 bases). The CDR3 runs to 15 residues. The V gene's germline CDR1 is SGHRS and CDR2 YFSETQ. V was pared by 0 bases and J by 4 bases, with 14 bases between. This CDR3 is CASSLDNGAGYEQYF. In DNA, the CDR3 is TGCGCCAGCAGCTTGGATAACGGCGCAGGGTACGAGCAGTACTTC.

V is TRBV14 and J is TRBJ1-1; 8 bases line up with TRBD1. The CDR3 is 15 amino acids. Germline loops: CDR1 SGHDN, CDR2 FVKESK. Trimming cost V 4 bases and J 1 base; bases outside gene matches: 5. The CDR3 spells CASSPPGTGNTEAFF. CDR3 bases: TGTGCCAGCAGCCCCCCCGGGACAGGGAACACTGAAGCTTTCTTT.